The text below deals with one T cell receptor (beta chain). The antigen is unknown. Healthy bone marrow donors made up the cohort. This sample was included in a study of cytomegalovirus exposure and HLA in healthy donors. The PCR had 60 Vbeta and 13 Jbeta primers. TCRdb keeps only in-frame clones here, not all; method: immunoSEQ multiplex PCR. Here the sample spans some 150,000 clones, 80% being singletons. Findings and caveats of the study: Most likely, a cluster of highly shared sequence variants arose as a sequencing artifact. Presence/absence results assume similar sequencing depth per donor, which may not hold.

In germline, CDR1 is SGHAT, CDR2 FQNNGV. V was clipped by 4 bases and J by 0 bases; unmatched bases: 2. This CDR3 comprises 15 residues. The V call is TRBV11-2, the J call TRBJ2-2, with 7 bases lining up with TRBD1. The material sequenced was PBMCs. The clonotype originates from a woman between 50 and 59 years old in good health and CMV-seropositive. CDR3 amino acids: CASSWTGPNTGELFF. CDR3 coding DNA: TGTGCCAGCAGCTGGACAGGACCGAACACCGGGGAGCTGTTTTTT.